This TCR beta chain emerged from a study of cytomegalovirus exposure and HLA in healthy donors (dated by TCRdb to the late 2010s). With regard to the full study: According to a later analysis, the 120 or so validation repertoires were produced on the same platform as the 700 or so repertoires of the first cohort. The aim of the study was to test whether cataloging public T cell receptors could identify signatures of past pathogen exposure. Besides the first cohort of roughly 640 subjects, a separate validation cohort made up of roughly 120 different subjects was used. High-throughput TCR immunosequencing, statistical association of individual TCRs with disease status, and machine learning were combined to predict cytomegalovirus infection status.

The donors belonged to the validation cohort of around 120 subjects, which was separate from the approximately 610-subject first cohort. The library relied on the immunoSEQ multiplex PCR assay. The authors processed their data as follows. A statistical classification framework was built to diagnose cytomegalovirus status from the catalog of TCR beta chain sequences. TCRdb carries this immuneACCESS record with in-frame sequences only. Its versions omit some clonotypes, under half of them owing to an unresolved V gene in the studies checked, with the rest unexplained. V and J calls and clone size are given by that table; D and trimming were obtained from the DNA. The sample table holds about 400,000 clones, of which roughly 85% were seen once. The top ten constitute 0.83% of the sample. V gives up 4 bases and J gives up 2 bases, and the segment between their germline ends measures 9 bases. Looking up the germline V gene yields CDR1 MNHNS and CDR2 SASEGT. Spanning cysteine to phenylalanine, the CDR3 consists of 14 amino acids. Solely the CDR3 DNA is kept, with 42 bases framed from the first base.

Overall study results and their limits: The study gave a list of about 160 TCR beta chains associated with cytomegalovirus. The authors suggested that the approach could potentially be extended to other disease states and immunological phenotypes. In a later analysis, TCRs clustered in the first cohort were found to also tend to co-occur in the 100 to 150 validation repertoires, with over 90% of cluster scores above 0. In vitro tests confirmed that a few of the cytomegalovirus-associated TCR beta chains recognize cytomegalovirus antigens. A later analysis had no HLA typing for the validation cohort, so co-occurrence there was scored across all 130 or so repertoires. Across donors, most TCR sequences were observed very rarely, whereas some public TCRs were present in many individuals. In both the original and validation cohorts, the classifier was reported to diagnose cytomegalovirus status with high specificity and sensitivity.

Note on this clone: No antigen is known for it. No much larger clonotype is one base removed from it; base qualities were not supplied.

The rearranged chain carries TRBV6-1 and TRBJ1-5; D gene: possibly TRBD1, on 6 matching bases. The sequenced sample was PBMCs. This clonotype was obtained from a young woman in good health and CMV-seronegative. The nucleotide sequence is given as TGTGCCAGCAGTGCAGGGGTTGGCAATCAGCCCCAGCATTTT. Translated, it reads CASSAGVGNQPQHF.